These T cell receptor beta chains were read from a single sample in a study of Ad26.COV2.S vaccination and SARS-CoV-2 variants. This table comes from immunoSEQ multiplex PCR, and its TCRdb copy is limited to in-frame clones, with some not included. The repertoire consists of 350,000 to 400,000 clones, with about 89% occurring once and the leading ten covering 1.5% to 2%. The specimen comprised peripheral blood, sampled in a trial of Ad26.COV2.S vaccine versus placebo. These receptors all stem from a person between 18 and 65 years old who received the Ad26.COV2.S COVID-19 vaccine or a placebo. Each CDR3 is given with its conserved first and last residue. D genes are given only for firm matches. The size entry is marked missing in some rows and otherwise reads once, few, many or a size class.

d_gene,abundance,v_gene,j_gene,CDR3nt,CDR3aa
NA,NA,TRBV15,TRBJ1-6,TGTGCCACCAGCAGAGATTCGGGCAGCCAGAGTTCACCCCTCCACTTT,CATSRDSGSQSSPLHF
NA,NA,TRBV3-1/TRBV3-2,TRBJ1-5,TGTGCCAGCAGCCACGGGACCTTTTCGGGTCAGCCCCAGCATTTT,CASSHGTFSGQPQHF
TRBD2,NA,TRBV28,TRBJ2-3,TGTGCCACCCAAGGTTTTCTAGCGGGCGACCTAACTAGCACAGATACGCAGTATTTT,CATQGFLAGDLTSTDTQYF
NA,once,TRBV2,TRBJ1-2,TGTGCCAGCAGCCCTGGGGAGGCCCTCGACTATGGCTACACCTTC,CASSPGEALDYGYTF
NA,NA,TRBV7-8,TRBJ2-7,TGTGCCAGCAGCTTATCCAGGGACTACGAGCAGTACTTC,CASSLSRDYEQYF
NA,NA,TRBV7-3,TRBJ1-1,TGTGCCAGCAGCTTAAGTATGAACACTGAAGCTTTCTTT,CASSLSMNTEAFF
TRBD1,NA,TRBV4-2,TRBJ1-6,TGTGCCAGCAGCCTCGGGACAGGGAATTCACCCCTCCACTTT,CASSLGTGNSPLHF
TRBD1,many,TRBV28,TRBJ1-2,TGTGCCAGCAGTCGATTCACCGGACAGGTCCTGCACTATGGCTACACCTTC,CASSRFTGQVLHYGYTF
NA,NA,TRBV30,TRBJ1-3,TGTGCCTGCTCGTCAGGGATAGGAAACACCATATATTTT,CACSSGIGNTIYF
NA,NA,TRBV7-3,TRBJ1-2,TGTGCCAGCAGCTTAAATCCGGGGGCGTATGGCTACACCTTC,CASSLNPGAYGYTF
NA,NA,TRBV18,TRBJ1-1,TGTGCCAGCTCCCCCGATAGTAGAACTGAAGCTTTCTTT,CASSPDSRTEAFF
NA,NA,TRBV11-3,TRBJ1-5,TGTGCCAGCAGCTTAGACAACCTCTCGCCCCAGCATTTT,CASSLDNLSPQHF
NA,NA,TRBV6-5,TRBJ1-1,TGTGCCAGCAGTTACTCGGGGGGCCCTAGGAGCACTGAAGCTTTCTTT,CASSYSGGPRSTEAFF
NA,NA,TRBV7-9,TRBJ2-2,TGTGCCAGCACCCCGGTAGGCGCCTCCGGGGAGCTGTTTTTT,CASTPVGASGELFF
NA,once,TRBV10-3,TRBJ2-2,TGTGCCTCTTGTTTTGGCGCGAACACCGGGGAGCTGTTTTTT,CASCFGANTGELFF
NA,few,TRBV7-6,TRBJ2-2,TGTGCCAGCAGCTTAGCCCCCAGCCCCTCAGACACCGGGGAGCTGTTTTTT,CASSLAPSPSDTGELFF
TRBD1,NA,TRBV19,TRBJ1-1,TGTGCCAGTAGTATGCAGGGGGCGAGGGAAGCTTTCTTT,CASSMQGAREAFF
NA,few,TRBV21-1,TRBJ2-1,TGTGCCAGCGCCCGAAGGGAAGCGGGAGGCCTCTACTACTACAATGAGCAGTTCTTC,CASARREAGGLYYYNEQFF
TRBD1,few,TRBV9,TRBJ2-7,TGTGCCAGCAGCCTCCGCGACAGGGCCTCCTACGAGCAGTACTTC,CASSLRDRASYEQYF
NA,NA,TRBV7-5,TRBJ1-4,TGTGTCAGAAGCTCCTTCGGGACAGGGGAAGAAAAACTGTTTTTT,CVRSSFGTGEEKLFF
NA,NA,TRBV2,TRBJ2-7,TGTGCCAGCCGGACGTCAAACTACGAGCAGTACTTC,CASRTSNYEQYF
TRBD1,NA,TRBV6-2/TRBV6-3,TRBJ2-7,TGTGCCAGCAGTTACGGACAGGGGTCGGACGAGCAGTACTTC,CASSYGQGSDEQYF
NA,NA,TRBV19,TRBJ2-3,TGTGCCAGCCAGACAGATCTAAGCACAGATACGCAGTATTTT,CASQTDLSTDTQYF
NA,NA,TRBV6-6,TRBJ1-2,TGTGCCAGCAGTTATCCCGAGATTAAGGGCTATGGCTACACCTTC,CASSYPEIKGYGYTF
TRBD2,NA,TRBV5-4,TRBJ2-3,TGTGCCAGCAGCTCGGGTGGTAGCGGGAGGACAGATACGCAGTATTTT,CASSSGGSGRTDTQYF
TRBD2,many,TRBV2,TRBJ2-7,TGTGCCAGCAGTTCCCGGACTAGCTCCTACGAGCAGTACTTC,CASSSRTSSYEQYF
TRBD1,NA,TRBV2,TRBJ1-4,TGTGCCAGCAGTTTCCCCGCAGGGGGGGCCGAAAAACTGTTTTTT,CASSFPAGGAEKLFF
NA,NA,TRBV14,TRBJ2-1,TGTGCCAGCAGCCAAGATCGTTTCGGAAGTCCCTACAATGAGCAGTTCTTC,CASSQDRFGSPYNEQFF
TRBD1,once,TRBV7-6,TRBJ2-7,TGTGCCAGCAGCTTAGCACAGGGGGTGTTGGCCTACGAGCAGTACTTC,CASSLAQGVLAYEQYF
NA,NA,TRBV28,TRBJ2-7,TGTGCCAGCAGTTTGTCTGTGCCCTACGAGCAGTACTTC,CASSLSVPYEQYF
NA,NA,TRBV29-1,TRBJ1-4,TGCAGCGTTGAGACACATGCAACTAATGAAAAACTGTTTTTT,CSVETHATNEKLFF
TRBD1,NA,TRBV9,TRBJ2-7,TGTGCCAGCAGCGTAGGTCCAGGGGGCAGCTACGAGCAGTACTTC,CASSVGPGGSYEQYF
TRBD1,NA,TRBV23-1,TRBJ2-7,TGCGCCAGCAGTCGAGGGGACAGTAGCTACGAGCAGTACTTC,CASSRGDSSYEQYF
NA,NA,TRBV5-5,TRBJ1-4,TGTGCCAGCAGCTCTCTCGAGGATAATGAAAAACTGTTTTTT,CASSSLEDNEKLFF
NA,NA,TRBV5-4,TRBJ2-2,TGTGCCAGCAGCGTGAGCCTCGGGGTCACCGGGGAGCTGTTTTTT,CASSVSLGVTGELFF
TRBD1,once,TRBV7-3,TRBJ2-1,TGTGCCAGCAGCTTAGAGCAGGGGGCTGGGGATGAGCAGTTCTTC,CASSLEQGAGDEQFF
TRBD1,NA,TRBV9,TRBJ2-5,TGTGCCAGCAGCGAATCCGGGACAGGGGGCGCCGAGACCCAGTACTTC,CASSESGTGGAETQYF
TRBD2,NA,TRBV28,TRBJ2-7,TGTGCCAGCAGACCGGGGACTAGCGGGGTCTACGAGCAGTACTTC,CASRPGTSGVYEQYF
NA,few,TRBV6-1,TRBJ1-5,TGTGCCAGCAGTGAAGATGTCGACATTTACCAGCATTTT,CASSEDVDIYQHF
NA,NA,TRBV6-1,TRBJ2-7,TGTGCCAGCAGTGATAGGGAGGCCTACGAGCAGTACTTC,CASSDREAYEQYF
TRBD2,NA,TRBV24-1,TRBJ2-1,TGTGCCACCAGTGAGGGACTAGCGGGAGCTCTCAATGAGCAGTTCTTC,CATSEGLAGALNEQFF
NA,NA,TRBV7-3,TRBJ1-1,TGTGCCAGCAGCCAAACAGGGAGTGAAGGGGCTTTCTTT,CASSQTGSEGAFF
NA,NA,TRBV11-3,TRBJ2-1,TGTGCCAGCAGCCGCGACGGGTCGGATGAGCAGTTCTTC,CASSRDGSDEQFF
TRBD1,NA,TRBV6-4,TRBJ2-3,TGTGCCAGCAGTGTTGTAGGGGGCGGCACAGATACGCAGTATTTT,CASSVVGGGTDTQYF
NA,NA,TRBV5-4,TRBJ2-2,TGTGCCAGCAGCCCGACACCGACAGCGAACACCGGGGAGCTGTTTTTT,CASSPTPTANTGELFF
NA,NA,TRBV6-1,TRBJ2-5,TGTGCCAGCAGTGAACACCTCGCCGGAGAGACCCAGTACTTC,CASSEHLAGETQYF
NA,NA,TRBV2,TRBJ2-1,TGTGCCAGCAGTGAAGGGCTACGGGGGGCAAGGTACAATGAGCAGTTCTTC,CASSEGLRGARYNEQFF
NA,once,TRBV19,TRBJ1-6,TGTGCCAGTAGTCCCCGACAGGAACTTTCCTATAATTCACCCCTCCACTTT,CASSPRQELSYNSPLHF
TRBD2,NA,TRBV25-1,TRBJ2-3,TGTGCCAGCTCACCGGGACTAGCAGCTAGCACAGATACGCAGTATTTT,CASSPGLAASTDTQYF
TRBD2,NA,TRBV5-1,TRBJ2-7,TGCGCCAGCAGCTCCGGGACTAGCAGTTCCTACGAGCAGTACTTC,CASSSGTSSSYEQYF
NA,NA,TRBV5-4,TRBJ2-5,TGTGCCAGCAGCTTCTCGGGAAGGAAAGAGACCCAGTACTTC,CASSFSGRKETQYF
NA,NA,TRBV4-1,TRBJ1-5,TGCGCCAGCAGCCTCCAGGGGTCCTACAATCAGCCCCAGCATTTT,CASSLQGSYNQPQHF
NA,NA,TRBV7-2,TRBJ2-7,TGTGCCAGCAGCTTAACAAAGCGGAGCTCCTACGAGCAGTACTTC,CASSLTKRSSYEQYF
TRBD2,NA,TRBV28,TRBJ2-7,TGTGCCAGCAGTCCCCGACTAGCGGGAGAGGGCTACGAGCAGTACTTC,CASSPRLAGEGYEQYF
NA,NA,TRBV6-1,TRBJ1-6,TGTGCCAGCAGTGAACTTCGACCTCCCCTCCACTTT,CASSELRPPLHF
NA,once,TRBV27,TRBJ1-2,TGTGCCAGCAGTTTAACGGGGGGGGTCTATGGCTACACCTTC,CASSLTGGVYGYTF